The subject of this entry is one T cell receptor beta chain. This clonotype was seen ten or more times. The specificity of this receptor is unknown. The record has no base qualities; no much larger clone is one base away. The sample's treatment or condition, from its label and the paper: allogeneic hematopoietic cell transplantation with graft depleted of TCRalphabeta T cells and CD19 B cells. The children who served as transplant recipients had been given grafts of TCRalphabeta/CD19-depleted allogeneic hematopoietic cells. The data derive from a study of T-cell reconstitution after alpha-beta-depleted transplantation in children (dated by TCRdb to about 2016). Concerning the study at large: T-cell immune reconstitution after TCRalphabeta/CD19-depleted allogeneic hematopoietic cell transplantation in children was quantitatively tracked in the study by means of TCR repertoire profiling. The full study reports these points: In some patients, high TCRbeta diversity at day 60 was attributed to recipient T cells and intrathymic progenitors that had survived conditioning. The frequencies of hyperexpanded clones fell over the following months, and after one year, T-cell counts and TCRbeta diversity were mostly attributed to newly produced T cells. Apparently early alphabetaT-cell count recovery about two months after transplant reportedly relied on only several hundred rapidly expanded clones derived from non-depleted graft cells.

CDR1 and CDR2, looked up from the germline V gene (reference sequence), are DFQATT and SNEGSKA. V was cut back by 6 bases and J by 0 bases, leaving a gap of 15 bases between them. The cysteine opens and the phenylalanine closes a CDR3 of 15 amino acids. Only CDR3 DNA remains: 45 bases, in frame from the first base. Libraries were prepared through PCR. TCRdb lists the instrument as Illumina HiSeq 2500. TCR libraries were prepared with molecular barcoding, using unique molecular identifiers to normalize TCRbeta repertoire quantification. TCRdb trimmed the raw reads at Q25, called clones with MiXCR and kept productive beta chains. A single entry per CDR3 protein holds the most common genes and DNA from its merged rows. This sample gives some 260,000 distinct CDR3 sequences in total; about 24% of them show up just once. The ten largest make up under 5.5% of the sample.

The source was PBMCs, mostly from graft donor cells, collected 360 days after TCRalphabeta/CD19-depleted stem cell transplant. The origin of this receptor is a female patient between 2 and 15 years old who had a stem cell transplant for congenital amegakaryocytic thrombocytopenia, so the T cells may come from the graft donor. The chain links TRBV20-1 with TRBJ2-4; the D call is tentative, TRBD1 or TRBD2, as each matches 5 bases. The CDR3 sequence is CSALRDPGAKNIQYF. The sequenced DNA is TGCAGTGCCCTACGGGACCCCGGAGCCAAAAACATTCAGTACTTC.